The 15 T cell receptor beta chains below come from one sample, sequenced in a study of regulatory T cells in long-lasting Graves disease. Regarding time point: newly diagnosed GD, antithyroid drugs for less than 3 months. PBMC RNA served as the TCR library source. Arm-PCR with iRepertoire HTBI primers amplified the CDR3 regions for these TCR beta libraries. TCRdb re-called the multiplex PCR reads with MiXCR, one entry per CDR3 protein. The sample consists of a few hundred thousand distinct CDR3 sequences, 18% of them appearing once. Material: peripheral blood mononuclear cells (PBMCs), obtained at new diagnosis, from a patient treated with antithyroid drugs. The source of these receptors is a female donor with Graves disease.

This clonotype was observed at least ten times. V and J are TRBV7-9 and TRBJ2-7, with D perhaps TRBD1 or TRBD2 (6 bases each). Trimming stripped 2 bases from V and 2 bases from J, with 10 bases between. The CDR3 covers 14 residues. Germline V CDR1 and CDR2: SEHNR, FQNEAQ (reference sequence). As DNA, the CDR3 is TGTGCCAGCAGCTTATCGGGGGCCCCCTACGAGCAGTACTTC. Translating gives CASSLSGAPYEQYF.

This clonotype occurred a few times. The J gene is TRBJ2-1, the V gene TRBV5-1; TRBD2 matches at 13 bases. The length of the CDR3 is 16 residues. Germline V gene data show CDR1 as SGHRS and CDR2 as YFSETQ. V lost 0 bases and J lost 6; bases outside the gene matches: 3. In DNA form, the CDR3 reads TGCGCCAGCAGCTTGGGGGGGACTAGCGGGATCAATGAGCAGTTCTTC. It translates to CASSLGGTSGINEQFF.

The chain joins TRBV5-5 to TRBJ1-2; D not certain. V was pared by 0 bases and J by 8 bases, with 8 bases between. The CDR3 is 12 amino acids. The V gene's germline CDR1 is SGHKS and CDR2 YYEKEE (reference sequence). The CDR3 coding sequence is TGTGCCAGCAGCTTGGGGGCCGAAGGCTACACCTTC. This encodes CASSLGAEGYTF.

The chain joins TRBV20-1 to TRBJ2-4, with D maybe TRBD1 (5 bases). Looked up from germline, CDR1 is DFQATT and CDR2 is SNEGSKA (reference sequence). The CDR3 length is 15 residues. The ends were cut back, 6 bases at V and 3 bases at J, with 18 bases in the middle. The CDR3 reads CSAQTSRADKNIQYF. The CDR3 bases are TGCAGTGCGCAAACCTCCAGGGCAGACAAAAACATTCAGTACTTC.

Many counts were recorded for this clonotype. This chain's CDR3 is CSARVLDWDTEQYF. The CDR3 DNA reads TGCAGTGCTAGAGTCCTCGACTGGGACACCGAGCAGTACTTC. The chain recombines TRBV20-1 with TRBJ2-7; the D gene is possibly TRBD1 (6 bases). Trimming took 1 base from V and 6 from J, leaving 16 bases between them. Germline V gives CDR1 DFQATT, CDR2 SNEGSKA (reference sequence). This CDR3 is built from 14 residues.

This clonotype was recorded many times. This chain joins TRBV18 and TRBJ1-1, with TRBD1 matching over 10 bases. This CDR3 spans 17 amino acids. Unmatched junction bases numbered 14, after V lost 5 bases and J lost 5 bases. The germline gives CDR1 KGHSH, CDR2 LQKENI. The CDR3 reads CASSSGQGSRMGTEAFF. CDR3 nucleotide sequence: TGTGCCAGCTCATCGGGACAGGGGAGTCGTATGGGTACTGAAGCTTTCTTT.

This clonotype has just a few counts. This chain's CDR3 is CASTLGGSVGYTF. CDR3 nucleotide sequence: TGTGCCAGCACCCTGGGAGGTTCTGTAGGCTACACCTTC. This chain links TRBV28 with TRBJ1-2; no reliable D call. The CDR3 has 13 amino acids. The germline CDR1 and CDR2 sequences are MDHEN and SYDVKM. Trimming cost V 7 bases and J 8 bases, with 17 bases left between them.

This clonotype was seen repeatedly, ten times or more. The rearrangement links TRBV3-1 to TRBJ2-3; no clear D gene. CDR1 LGHDT and CDR2 YNNKEL come from the germline V gene (reference sequence). V lost 6 bases to trimming and J lost 3 bases, with 13 bases between them. The CDR3 is 14 residues long. Here the CDR3 DNA reads TGTGCCAGCAGTCTTGAGAAAGAAACAGATACGCAGTATTTT. Translation: CASSLEKETDTQYF.

On this clonotype: A much larger clone lies a single base off, so this may be a read error. The chain joins TRBV18 to TRBJ1-1; D not certain. V gave up 3 bases and J gave up 3 bases, with 11 bases separating them. There are 14 residues in the CDR3. The germline gives CDR1 KGHSH, CDR2 LQKENI. Here the CDR3 reads CASSPFGRHTEAFF. DNA of the CDR3: TGTGCCAGCTCACCTTTTGGGAGACACACTGAAGCTTTCTTT.

This clonotype has a handful of counts. The V gene is TRBV27, the J gene TRBJ2-3, with D tentatively TRBD1 (6 bases). Germline lookup yields CDR1 MNHEY and CDR2 SMNVEV (reference sequence). V was cut by 5 bases and J by 4 bases, with 13 bases left in between. The CDR3 runs 14 residues. CDR3 protein: CASSRDNWADTQYF. The CDR3 nucleotides are TGTGCCAGCAGTAGGGACAACTGGGCAGATACGCAGTATTTT.

This clonotype was seen many times. This sequence joins TRBV6-5 and TRBJ2-7, with a tentative D call TRBD1 (5 bases). V dropped 0 bases and J dropped 5 bases, with 11 bases sitting between them. The germline gives CDR1 MNHEY, CDR2 SVGAGI. The CDR3 spans 14 residues. The CDR3 DNA sequence: TGTGCCAGCAGTTACTCCCAGGGTAGTGACGAGCAGTACTTC. This encodes CASSYSQGSDEQYF.

This clonotype has ten or more counts. The chain has TRBV27 and TRBJ2-1; D may be TRBD1 (6 bases). CDR1 MNHEY and CDR2 SMNVEV come from the germline V gene (reference sequence). With 6 bases removed from V and 4 bases from J, the gap between germline ends came to 13 bases. This CDR3 comprises 14 residues. The CDR3 sequence is CASSLDRIYNEQFF. The CDR3 DNA is TGTGCCAGCAGCCTAGACAGGATATACAATGAGCAGTTCTTC.

V and J are TRBV20-1 and TRBJ1-1; the D is unclear. CDR3 length equals 13 residues. Germline CDR1 is DFQATT and CDR2 is SNEGSKA (reference sequence). Trimming pared 0 bases from V and 4 bases from J, leaving 9 bases between. The CDR3 DNA is TGCAGTGCTAGAGATCATGCGGGCACTGAAGCTTTCTTT. Protein sequence: CSARDHAGTEAFF.

In this sample, this clonotype turned up many times. This chain joins TRBV6-1 and TRBJ2-3; TRBD2 might be the D (7 bases). The germline CDR1 and CDR2 sequences are MNHNS and SASEGT. CDR3 length: 14 amino acids. V was clipped by 4 bases and J by 3 bases, with 11 bases between them. This CDR3 reads CASSGGGATDTQYF. The CDR3 nucleotides are TGTGCCAGCAGTGGGGGGGGCGCGACAGATACGCAGTATTTT.

This clonotype was seen ten or more times. With a much larger clone just one base away, this may be a read error. V and J are TRBV7-9 and TRBJ1-1; D gene uncertain. From germline, CDR1 is SEHNR and CDR2 FQNEAQ (reference sequence). The ends were cut back, 6 bases at V and 3 bases at J, with 5 bases in the middle. This CDR3 comprises 11 residues. The CDR3 coding sequence is TGTGCCAGCAGTCATGACACTGAAGCTTTCTTT. It codes for CASSHDTEAFF. Full variable domain (rest looked up from reference TRBV7-9 and TRBJ1-1): DTGVSQNPRHKITKRGQNVTFRCDPISEHNRLYWYRQTLGQGPEFLTYFQNEAQLEKSRLLSDRFSAERPKGSFSTLEIQRTEQGDSAMYLCASSHDTEAFFGQGTRLTVV.